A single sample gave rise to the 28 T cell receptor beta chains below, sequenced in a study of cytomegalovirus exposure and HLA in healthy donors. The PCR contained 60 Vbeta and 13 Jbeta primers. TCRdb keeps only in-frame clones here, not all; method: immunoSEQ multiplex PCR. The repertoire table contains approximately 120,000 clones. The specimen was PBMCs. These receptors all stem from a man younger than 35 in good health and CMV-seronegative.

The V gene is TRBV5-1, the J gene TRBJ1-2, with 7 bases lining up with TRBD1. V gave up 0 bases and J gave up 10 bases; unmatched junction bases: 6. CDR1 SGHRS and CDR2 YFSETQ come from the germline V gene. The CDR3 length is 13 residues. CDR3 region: CASSLAVGQSYTF. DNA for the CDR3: TGCGCCAGCAGCTTGGCGGTGGGACAGTCCTACACCTTC. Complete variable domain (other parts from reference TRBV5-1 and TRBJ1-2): KAGVTQTPRYLIKTRGQQVTLSCSPISGHRSVSWYQQTPGQGLQFLFEYFSETQRNKGNFPGRFSGRQFSNSRSEMNVSTLELGDSALYLCASSLAVGQSYTFGSGTRLTVV.

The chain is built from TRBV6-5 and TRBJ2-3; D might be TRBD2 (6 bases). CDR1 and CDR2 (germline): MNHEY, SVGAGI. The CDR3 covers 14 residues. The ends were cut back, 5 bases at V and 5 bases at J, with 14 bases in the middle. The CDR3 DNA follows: TGTGCCAGCAGTGGGCTAGCGTTATTAGATACGCAGTATTTT. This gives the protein CASSGLALLDTQYF.

Here the CDR3 reads CASSLRGMGTDTQYF. The CDR3 DNA sequence: TGCGCCAGCAGCTTGCGGGGGATGGGCACAGATACGCAGTATTTT. This chain connects TRBV5-1 to TRBJ2-3, with a tentative D call TRBD2 (6 bases). Trimming shortened V by 1 base and J by 1 base, and 10 bases separated the two germline ends. This CDR3 contains 15 residues. Germline V CDR1 and CDR2: SGHRS, YFSETQ.

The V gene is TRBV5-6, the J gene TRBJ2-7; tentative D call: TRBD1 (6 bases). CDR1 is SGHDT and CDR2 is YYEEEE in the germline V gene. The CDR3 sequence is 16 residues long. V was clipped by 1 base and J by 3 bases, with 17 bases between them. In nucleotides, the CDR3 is TGTGCCAGCAGCTTGTCCGGAAGGACAGTTGGCTACGAGCAGTACTTC. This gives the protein CASSLSGRTVGYEQYF. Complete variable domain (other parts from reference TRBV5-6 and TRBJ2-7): DAGVTQSPTHLIKTRGQQVTLRCSPKSGHDTVSWYQQALGQGPQFIFQYYEEEERQRGNFPDRFSGHQFPNYSSELNVNALLLGDSALYLCASSLSGRTVGYEQYFGPGTRLTVT.

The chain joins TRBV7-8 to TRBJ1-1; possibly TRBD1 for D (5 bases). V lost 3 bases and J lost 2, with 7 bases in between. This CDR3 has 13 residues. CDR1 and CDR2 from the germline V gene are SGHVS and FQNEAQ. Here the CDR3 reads CASSFQGNTEAFF. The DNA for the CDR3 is TGTGCCAGCAGCTTTCAGGGCAACACTGAAGCTTTCTTT.

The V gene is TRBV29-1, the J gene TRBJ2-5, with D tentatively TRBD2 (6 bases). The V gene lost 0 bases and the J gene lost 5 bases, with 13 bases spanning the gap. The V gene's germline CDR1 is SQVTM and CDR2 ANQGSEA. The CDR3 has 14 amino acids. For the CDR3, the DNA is TGCAGCGTTGAAGATCTGAAGGAGGGGGAGACCCAGTACTTC. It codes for CSVEDLKEGETQYF.

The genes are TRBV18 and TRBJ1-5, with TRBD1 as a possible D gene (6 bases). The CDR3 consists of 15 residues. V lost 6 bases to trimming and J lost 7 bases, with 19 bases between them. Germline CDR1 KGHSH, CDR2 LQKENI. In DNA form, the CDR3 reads TGTGCCAGCTCTAGGGGGGGGCGGCAGGACCAGCCCCAGCATTTT. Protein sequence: CASSRGGRQDQPQHF.

The CDR3 reads CASRFEPRDISMNTEAFF. In nucleotides, the CDR3 is TGTGCAAGTCGGTTCGAACCCCGGGACATCAGCATGAACACTGAAGCTTTCTTT. The gene calls are TRBV12-2 and TRBJ1-1; TRBD1 is the table's D call, not checked against the DNA. TRBV12-2 is described as a pseudogene. There are 18 residues in the CDR3.

The CDR3 loop reads CASSPDRGGQPQHF. CDR3 DNA sequence: TGCGCCAGCAGTCCGGACAGGGGGGGTCAGCCCCAGCATTTT. The rearrangement joins TRBV5-1 to TRBJ1-5; TRBD1 matches at 10 bases. With V trimmed by 5 bases and J by 6 bases, 5 bases remained unmatched. The CDR3 has 14 amino acids. Germline CDR1 reads SGHRS; CDR2 reads YFSETQ. Full variable domain (missing parts from reference TRBV5-1 and TRBJ1-5): KAGVTQTPRYLIKTRGQQVTLSCSPISGHRSVSWYQQTPGQGLQFLFEYFSETQRNKGNFPGRFSGRQFSNSRSEMNVSTLELGDSALYLCASSPDRGGQPQHFGDGTRLSIL.

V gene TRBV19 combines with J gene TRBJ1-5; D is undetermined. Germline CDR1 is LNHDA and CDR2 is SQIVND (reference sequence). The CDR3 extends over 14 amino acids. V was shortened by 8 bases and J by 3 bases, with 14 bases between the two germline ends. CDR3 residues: CASGLRQLNQPQHF. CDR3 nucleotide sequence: TGTGCCAGTGGATTAAGACAACTCAATCAGCCCCAGCATTTT. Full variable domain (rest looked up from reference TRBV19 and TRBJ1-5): DGGITQSPKYLFRKEGQNVTLSCEQNLNHDAMYWYRQDPGQGLRLIYYSQIVNDFQKGDIAEGYSVSREKKESFPLTVTSAQKNPTAFYLCASGLRQLNQPQHFGDGTRLSIL.

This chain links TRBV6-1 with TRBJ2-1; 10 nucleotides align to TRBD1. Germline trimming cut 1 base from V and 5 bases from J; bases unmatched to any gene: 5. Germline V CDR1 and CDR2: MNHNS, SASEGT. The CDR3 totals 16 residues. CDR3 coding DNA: TGTGCCAGCAGTGAAGTACCGGGACAGGGGAACAATGAGCAGTTCTTC. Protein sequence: CASSEVPGQGNNEQFF.

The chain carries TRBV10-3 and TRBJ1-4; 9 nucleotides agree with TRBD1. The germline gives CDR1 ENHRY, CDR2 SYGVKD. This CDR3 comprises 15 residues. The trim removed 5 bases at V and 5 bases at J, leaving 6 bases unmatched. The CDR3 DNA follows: TGTGCCATCAGTTCCGGGACAGGGCCGAATGAAAAACTGTTTTTT. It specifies CAISSGTGPNEKLFF.

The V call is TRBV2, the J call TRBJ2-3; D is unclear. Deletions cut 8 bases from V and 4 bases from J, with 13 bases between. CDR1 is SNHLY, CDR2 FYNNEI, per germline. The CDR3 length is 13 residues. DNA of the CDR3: TGTGCCAGCCGACCAGGCTTCGCAGATACGCAGTATTTT. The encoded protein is CASRPGFADTQYF.

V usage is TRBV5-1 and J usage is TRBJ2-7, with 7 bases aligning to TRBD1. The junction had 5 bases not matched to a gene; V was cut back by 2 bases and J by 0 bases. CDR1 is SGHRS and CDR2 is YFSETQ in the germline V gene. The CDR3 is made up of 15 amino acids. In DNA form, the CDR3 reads TGCGCCAGCAGCTTAACAGGGGCCCTCTCCTACGAGCAGTACTTC. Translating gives CASSLTGALSYEQYF.

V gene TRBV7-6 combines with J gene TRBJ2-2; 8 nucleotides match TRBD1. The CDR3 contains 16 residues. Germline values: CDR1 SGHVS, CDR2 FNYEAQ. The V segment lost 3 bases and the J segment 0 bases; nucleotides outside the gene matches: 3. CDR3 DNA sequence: TGTGCCAGCAGCTTTCGGACAGGGTCGAACACCGGGGAGCTGTTTTTT. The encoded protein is CASSFRTGSNTGELFF.

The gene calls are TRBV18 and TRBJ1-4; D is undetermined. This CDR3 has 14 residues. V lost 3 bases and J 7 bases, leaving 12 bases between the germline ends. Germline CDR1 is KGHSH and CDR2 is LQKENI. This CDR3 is CASSPGGQAEKLFF. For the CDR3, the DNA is TGTGCCAGCTCACCGGGAGGTCAGGCTGAAAAACTGTTTTTT.

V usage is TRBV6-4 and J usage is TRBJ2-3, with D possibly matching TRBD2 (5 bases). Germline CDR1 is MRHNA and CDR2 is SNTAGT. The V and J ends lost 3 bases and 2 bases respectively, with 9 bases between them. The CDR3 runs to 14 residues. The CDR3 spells CASSETGNTDTQYF. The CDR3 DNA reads TGTGCCAGCAGTGAAACGGGGAACACAGATACGCAGTATTTT.

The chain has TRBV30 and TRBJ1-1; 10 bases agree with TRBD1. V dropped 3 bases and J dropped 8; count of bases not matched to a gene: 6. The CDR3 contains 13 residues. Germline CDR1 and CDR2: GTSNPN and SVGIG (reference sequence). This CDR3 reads CAWRSTGGLEAFF. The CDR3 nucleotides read TGTGCCTGGAGGTCGACAGGGGGCTTAGAAGCTTTCTTT.

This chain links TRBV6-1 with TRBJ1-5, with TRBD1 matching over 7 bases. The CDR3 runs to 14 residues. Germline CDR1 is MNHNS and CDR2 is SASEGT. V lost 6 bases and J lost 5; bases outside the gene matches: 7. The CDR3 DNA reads TGTGCCAGCAGCGAGGGGACAGCATATCAGCCCCAGCATTTT. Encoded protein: CASSEGTAYQPQHF.

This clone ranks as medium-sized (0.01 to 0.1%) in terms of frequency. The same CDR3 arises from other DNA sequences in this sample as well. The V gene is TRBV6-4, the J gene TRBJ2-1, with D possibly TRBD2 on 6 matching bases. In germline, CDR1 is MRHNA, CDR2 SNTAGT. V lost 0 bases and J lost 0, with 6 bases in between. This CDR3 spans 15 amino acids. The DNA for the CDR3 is TGTGCCAGCAGTGACTCAGCGGGCTCCTACAATGAGCAGTTCTTC. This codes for CASSDSAGSYNEQFF.

CDR3: CASSANQPGKFSGNTIYF. The CDR3 DNA reads TGTGCCAGCAGCGCGAACCAACCAGGAAAATTCTCTGGAAACACCATATATTTT. The V gene is TRBV9, the J gene TRBJ1-3, with no clear D. The germline CDR1 and CDR2 sequences are SGDLS and YYNGEE. The CDR3 covers 18 residues. Trimming stripped 3 bases from V and 0 bases from J, with 19 bases between.

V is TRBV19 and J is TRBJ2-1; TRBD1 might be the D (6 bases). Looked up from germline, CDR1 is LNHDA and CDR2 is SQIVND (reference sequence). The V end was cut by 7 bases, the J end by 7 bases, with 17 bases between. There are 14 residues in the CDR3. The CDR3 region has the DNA TGTGCCAGTAAGACCGGGACACGCAGGAATGAGCAGTTCTTC. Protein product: CASKTGTRRNEQFF.

The CDR3 DNA reads as TGCGCCAGCAGCTTGAGTGCCAGCGGCCAAAGCTCCTACGAGCAGTACTTC. This encodes CASSLSASGQSSYEQYF. The chain recombines TRBV5-1 with TRBJ2-7; D perhaps matches TRBD2 (5 bases). CDR1 SGHRS and CDR2 YFSETQ come from the germline V gene. The CDR3 spans 17 residues. V lost 1 base and J lost 0, with 17 bases in between.

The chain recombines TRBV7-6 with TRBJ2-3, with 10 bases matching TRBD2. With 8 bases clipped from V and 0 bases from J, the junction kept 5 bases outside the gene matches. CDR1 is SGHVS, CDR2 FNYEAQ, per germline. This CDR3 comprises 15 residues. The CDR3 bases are TGTGCCAGCTCAACTAGCGGGGCGAGCACAGATACGCAGTATTTT. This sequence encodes CASSTSGASTDTQYF.

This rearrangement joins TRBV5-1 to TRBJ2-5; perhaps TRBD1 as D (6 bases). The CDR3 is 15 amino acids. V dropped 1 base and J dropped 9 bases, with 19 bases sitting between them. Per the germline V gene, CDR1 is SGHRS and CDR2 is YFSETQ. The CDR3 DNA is TGCGCCAGCAGCTTGCCAGGGCCGAGGGGACAAGCCCAGTACTTC. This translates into CASSLPGPRGQAQYF.

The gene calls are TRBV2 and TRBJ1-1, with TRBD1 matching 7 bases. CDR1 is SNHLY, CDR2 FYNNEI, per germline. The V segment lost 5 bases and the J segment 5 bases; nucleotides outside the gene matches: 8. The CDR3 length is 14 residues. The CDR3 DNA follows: TGTGCCAGCAGTCCCGACAGGGTTAGGACTGAAGCTTTCTTT. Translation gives CASSPDRVRTEAFF.

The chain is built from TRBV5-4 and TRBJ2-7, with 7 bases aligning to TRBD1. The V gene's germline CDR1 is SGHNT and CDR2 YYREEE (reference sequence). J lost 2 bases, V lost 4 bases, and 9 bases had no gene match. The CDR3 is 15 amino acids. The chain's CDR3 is CASSLRTGETYEQYF. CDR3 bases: TGTGCCAGCAGCCTACGGACAGGTGAGACCTACGAGCAGTACTTC. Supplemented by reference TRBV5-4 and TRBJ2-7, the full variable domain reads ETGVTQSPTHLIKTRGQQVTLRCSSQSGHNTVSWYQQALGQGPQFIFQYYREEENGRGNFPPRFSGLQFPNYSSELNVNALELDDSALYLCASSLRTGETYEQYFGPGTRLTVT.

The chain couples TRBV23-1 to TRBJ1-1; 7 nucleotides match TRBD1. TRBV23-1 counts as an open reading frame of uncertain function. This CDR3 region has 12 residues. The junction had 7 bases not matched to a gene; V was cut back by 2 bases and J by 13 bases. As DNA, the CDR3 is TGCGCCAGCAGTCAACCCGACAGGGACGGTTTCTTT. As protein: CASSQPDRDGFF.